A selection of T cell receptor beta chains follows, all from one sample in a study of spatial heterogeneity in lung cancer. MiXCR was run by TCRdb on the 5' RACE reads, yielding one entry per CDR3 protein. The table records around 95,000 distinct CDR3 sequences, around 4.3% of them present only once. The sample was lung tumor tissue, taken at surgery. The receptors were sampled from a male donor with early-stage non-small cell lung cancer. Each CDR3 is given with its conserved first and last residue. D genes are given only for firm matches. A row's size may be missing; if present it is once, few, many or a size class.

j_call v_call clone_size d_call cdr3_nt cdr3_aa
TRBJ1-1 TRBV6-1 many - TGTGCCATACACCCGGGGCGAGGGCTACACACTGAAGCTTTCTTT CAIHPGRGLHTEAFF
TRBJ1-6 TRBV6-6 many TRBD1 TGTGCCAGCAGTTGGGGACAGGGGTATTCACCCCTCCACTTT CASSWGQGYSPLHF
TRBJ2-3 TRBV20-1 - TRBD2 TGCAGTGCTAGCGTAGCGGGAGATACGCAGTATTTT CSASVAGDTQYF
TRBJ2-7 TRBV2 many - TGTGCCAGCAGGATCAGTCAGGGGAGCGGGACATTC CASRISQGSGTF
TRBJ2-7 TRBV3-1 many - TGTGCCAGCAGCCAAAGTGCGCGCGAGCAGTACTTC CASSQSAREQYF
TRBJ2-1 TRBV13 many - TGTGCCAGCCTAAGGGTGGGCGATGAGCAGTTCTTC CASLRVGDEQFF
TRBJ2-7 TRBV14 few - TGTGCCAGCAGCCAAGCGGGACTGACCCGGCACGAGCAGTACTTC CASSQAGLTRHEQYF
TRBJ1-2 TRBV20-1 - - TGCGCGAGGGAATGGAGCCGGGGCTATGGCTACACCTTC CAREWSRGYGYTF
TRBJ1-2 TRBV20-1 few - TGCAGTAGCTTTGGAAGGGGAGGGTATGGCTACACCTTC CSSFGRGGYGYTF
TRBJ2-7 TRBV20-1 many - TGCAGTGCTAGCTTCGACAGCTCCGAGCAGTACTTC CSASFDSSEQYF
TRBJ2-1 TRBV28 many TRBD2 TGTGCCAGCACCTTGGGACTAGCGGGATTTTCGGTCTCCTACAATGAGCAGTTCTTC CASTLGLAGFSVSYNEQFF
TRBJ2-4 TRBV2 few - TGTGCCAGCAGCCAGTCCGTCAGGATGAACTTC CASSQSVRMNF
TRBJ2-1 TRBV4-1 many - TGCGCCAGCAGCCAAGACCTGAACAATGAGCAGTTCTTC CASSQDLNNEQFF
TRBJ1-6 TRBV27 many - TGTGCCAGCAGTTTAGGACCAGGGAGCTCCTATAATTCACCCCTCCACTTT CASSLGPGSSYNSPLHF
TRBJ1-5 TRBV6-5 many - TGTGCCAGCAGTCCCCACGGGGTCGGCCAGCCCCAGCATTTT CASSPHGVGQPQHF
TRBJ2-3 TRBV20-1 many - TGCAGTGCTAGCTTAGCTGGGGGCATGGATACGCAGTATTTT CSASLAGGMDTQYF
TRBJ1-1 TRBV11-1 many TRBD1 TGTGCCAGCAGCTCTCGGGACAGGGGTGTTTCAGCTTTCTTT CASSSRDRGVSAFF
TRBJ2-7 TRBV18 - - TGTGCCAGCTCACCACCGATTAGCTACGAGCAGTACTTC CASSPPISYEQYF
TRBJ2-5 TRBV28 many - TGTGCCAGCAGCTCTTATCCGGAGACCCAGTACTTC CASSSYPETQYF
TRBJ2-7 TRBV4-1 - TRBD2 TGCGCCAGCAGCCAAGCCTGGCTGCGGGAGTCCTCCTACGAGCAGTACTTC CASSQAWLRESSYEQYF
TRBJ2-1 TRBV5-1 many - TGCGCCAGCAGCTTGGGGATTAGCGATGAGCAGTTCTTC CASSLGISDEQFF
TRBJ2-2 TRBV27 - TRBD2 TGTGCCAGCAGACATAGCGGGAGGACCAACACCGGGGAGCTGTTTTTT CASRHSGRTNTGELFF
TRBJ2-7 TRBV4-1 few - TGCGCCAGCAGCCATTTCGACGAGCAGTACTTC CASSHFDEQYF
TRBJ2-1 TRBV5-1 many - TGCGCCAGCTACCCCGAAGCGGAAGACTACAATGAGCAGTTCTTC CASYPEAEDYNEQFF
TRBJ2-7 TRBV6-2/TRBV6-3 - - TGTGCCAGCAGTTACTCGGACTTCAGCTCCTACGAGCAGTACTTC CASSYSDFSSYEQYF
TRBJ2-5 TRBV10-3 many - TGTGCCATCAATCCCCGAGAGGGAGAAGAGACCCAGTACTTC CAINPREGEETQYF
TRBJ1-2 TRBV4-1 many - TGCGCCAGCAGCCAAGCAGGATTCCCCTCCTATGGCTACACCTTC CASSQAGFPSYGYTF
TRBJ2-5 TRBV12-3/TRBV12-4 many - TGTGCCAGCAGGGGGGGAAAGACCCAGTACTTC CASRGGKTQYF
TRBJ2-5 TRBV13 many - TGTGCCAGCAGGACGCTAGGGGGGCAAGAGACCCAGTACTTC CASRTLGGQETQYF
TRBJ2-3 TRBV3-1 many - TGTGCCAGCAGCCAGATGGCGGTTGGGGATACGCAGTATTTT CASSQMAVGDTQYF